Listed below are T cell receptor beta chains from one sample, sequenced in a study of response to subunit inactivated influenza vaccine. TCRdb itself ran the RT-PCR reads through MiXCR, one entry per CDR3 protein. The table records over 150,000 distinct CDR3 sequences, about 10% of them present only once. Sequenced material: CD8+ T cells sorted from PBMCs, taken less than 25 months after vaccination. These receptors originate from a man aged 50 to 69 who received an inactivated influenza vaccine. Both conserved end residues are part of each CDR3. Each record gives: D gene, J gene, clone size, V gene, CDR3 protein, CDR3 DNA. D genes are given only for firm matches. Size tells how often a clone was seen (once, few, many) or the class of an expanded clone, and some rows leave it out.

>-|TRBJ1-4|-|TRBV6-6
CASGSEKLFF
TGTGCCAGCGGCTCTGAAAAACTGTTTTTT
>-|TRBJ2-1|many|TRBV11-2
CASSLEVVDEQFF
TGTGCCAGCAGCTTAGAAGTGGTCGATGAGCAGTTCTTC
>-|TRBJ2-7|few|TRBV13
CASSLSGLGGYEQYF
TGTGCCAGCAGCTTATCGGGCTTAGGGGGCTACGAGCAGTACTTC
>-|TRBJ2-1|-|TRBV7-9
CASSLDQGYNEQFF
TGTGCCAGCAGCTTAGACCAGGGGTACAATGAGCAGTTCTTC
>-|TRBJ2-7|-|TRBV7-2
CASMWAPQGIREQYF
TGTGCCAGCATGTGGGCTCCCCAGGGGATCAGGGAGCAGTACTTC
>-|TRBJ2-3|many|TRBV27
CASSLLGPTDTQYF
TGTGCCAGCAGTTTACTCGGACCCACAGATACGCAGTATTTT
>-|TRBJ2-1|few|TRBV5-1
CASSNYPSYNEQFF
TGCGCCAGCTCGAACTACCCCTCCTACAATGAGCAGTTCTTC
>-|TRBJ2-7|few|TRBV12-3/TRBV12-4
CASSDLKYEQYF
TGTGCCAGCAGTGACTTGAAATACGAGCAGTACTTC
>-|TRBJ2-5|many|TRBV5-6
CASSPGVRGLLETQYF
TGTGCCAGCAGCCCCGGGGTGCGGGGACTTCTCGAGACCCAGTACTTC
>TRBD2|TRBJ2-1|many|TRBV2
CASSGFQRESNEQFF
TGTGCCAGCAGTGGGTTTCAGCGGGAGTCCAATGAGCAGTTCTTC
>TRBD2|TRBJ2-1|-|TRBV14
CASSHLRAGEVNEQFF
TGTGCCAGCAGCCACCTTCGAGCGGGAGAGGTCAATGAGCAGTTCTTC
>-|TRBJ2-6|many|TRBV4-3
CASSQDRGGLSGANVLTF
TGCGCCAGCAGCCAAGATCGTGGCGGCCTCTCTGGGGCCAACGTCCTGACTTTC
>-|TRBJ2-7|-|TRBV3-1
CASSMASGTYEQYF
TGTGCCAGCAGCATGGCTTCGGGAACCTACGAGCAGTACTTC
>TRBD1|TRBJ2-3|few|TRBV11-2
CASPGDRADTQYF
TGTGCCAGCCCGGGGGACAGGGCAGATACGCAGTATTTT
>-|TRBJ1-2|-|TRBV20-1
CCASLLPSKAYGYTF
TGCTGTGCTAGTCTTCTCCCCTCGAAGGCCTATGGCTACACCTTC
>-|TRBJ1-6|-|TRBV20-1
CSARGIGSSYNSPLHF
TGCAGTGCTAGAGGAATCGGGAGCTCCTATAATTCACCCCTCCACTTT
>-|TRBJ2-3|-|TRBV6-2/TRBV6-3
CASTPRVSTDTQYF
TGTGCCAGCACCCCACGGGTGAGCACAGATACGCAGTATTTT
>-|TRBJ1-1|few|TRBV4-1
CASSRVGHLNTEAFF
TGCGCCAGCAGCCGGGTGGGACATCTGAACACTGAAGCTTTCTTT
>-|TRBJ2-1|few|TRBV12-3/TRBV12-4
CASSPGRAYNEQFF
TGTGCCAGCAGCCCTGGGCGGGCCTACAATGAGCAGTTCTTC
>-|TRBJ1-2|-|TRBV5-1
CASSLVGSADPNYGYTF
TGCGCCAGCAGCTTGGTAGGCAGCGCAGATCCTAACTATGGCTACACCTTC
>-|TRBJ1-2|-|TRBV12-3/TRBV12-4
CASIKSGRSYGYTF
TGTGCCAGCATTAAAAGCGGGAGGAGCTATGGCTACACCTTC
>-|TRBJ2-4|few|TRBV12-3/TRBV12-4
CASSPIQGLNIQYF
TGTGCCAGCTCGCCAATTCAAGGGTTAAACATTCAGTACTTC
>TRBD1|TRBJ1-4|-|TRBV28
CASSSTGTGVEKLFF
TGTGCCAGCAGCTCAACCGGGACAGGGGTTGAAAAACTGTTTTTT
>-|TRBJ2-7|many|TRBV12-3/TRBV12-4
CASSLSQTSFTEQYF
TGTGCCAGCAGTCTTTCCCAGACGAGCTTTACCGAGCAGTACTTC
>-|TRBJ1-1|many|TRBV12-3/TRBV12-4
CASSIRVDGNTEAFF
TGTGCCAGCAGTATCAGGGTAGACGGGAACACTGAAGCTTTCTTT
>TRBD1|TRBJ2-7|-|TRBV28
CASSFVGRGHEQYF
TGTGCCAGCAGTTTTGTGGGCAGGGGGCACGAGCAGTACTTC
>-|TRBJ2-2|many|TRBV12-3/TRBV12-4
CASSFRVQPAKNTGELFF
TGTGCCAGCAGTTTTCGGGTACAGCCAGCAAAGAACACCGGGGAGCTGTTTTTT
>TRBD2|TRBJ2-7|many|TRBV12-3/TRBV12-4
CASSFLAGASSYEQYF
TGTGCCAGCAGTTTTCTAGCGGGGGCAAGCTCCTACGAGCAGTACTTC
>TRBD2|TRBJ2-1|-|TRBV5-1
CASSLASSGNGEQFF
TGCGCCAGCAGCTTGGCTAGCAGCGGGAATGGTGAGCAGTTCTTC
>-|TRBJ2-7|few|TRBV28
CATTGLGEFYEQYF
TGTGCCACCACAGGGCTCGGCGAATTCTACGAGCAGTACTTC
>TRBD2|TRBJ2-1|-|TRBV5-1
CASSPGTSAYNEQFF
TGCGCCAGCAGCCCCGGGACTAGCGCTTACAATGAGCAGTTCTTC
>TRBD2|TRBJ2-4|few|TRBV5-8
CASSWTSGSGGF
TGTGCCAGCAGCTGGACTAGCGGGAGCGGTGGCTTC
>-|TRBJ1-1|-|TRBV4-2
CASSQEGFMNTEAFF
TGTGCCAGCAGCCAAGAAGGCTTTATGAACACTGAAGCTTTCTTT
>-|TRBJ2-7|-|TRBV6-5
CASSYKGHGYDEQYF
TGTGCCAGCAGTTACAAGGGACACGGTTATGACGAGCAGTACTTC
>TRBD1|TRBJ2-1|few|TRBV5-1
CASSLWTGHNEQFF
TGCGCCAGCAGCTTGTGGACAGGGCACAATGAGCAGTTCTTC
>-|TRBJ2-5|-|TRBV12-3/TRBV12-4
CASSPGRLQETQYF
TGTGCCAGCAGTCCAGGACGGTTACAAGAGACCCAGTACTTC
>TRBD2|TRBJ2-1|-|TRBV9
CASSETSGRAREQFF
TGTGCCAGCAGCGAGACTAGCGGGAGGGCAAGGGAGCAGTTCTTC
>-|TRBJ2-3|few|TRBV6-2/TRBV6-3
CASSTLGSPDTQYF
TGTGCCAGCAGTACACTAGGGTCTCCAGATACGCAGTATTTT
>-|TRBJ2-1|many|TRBV28
CASSYAGTASYNEQFF
TGTGCCAGCAGCTACGCGGGGACAGCCTCCTACAATGAGCAGTTCTTC
>-|TRBJ2-7|few|TRBV11-2
CASLTGSGRIYEQYF
TGTGCCAGCTTGACGGGATCAGGTAGGATCTACGAGCAGTACTTC
>-|TRBJ2-3|-|TRBV9
CASSGGQPDTQYF
TGTGCCAGCAGCGGCGGACAGCCAGATACGCAGTATTTT
>-|TRBJ2-1|few|TRBV4-3
CASSQDGSLGEQFF
TGCGCCAGCAGCCAAGATGGTTCGTTGGGTGAGCAGTTCTTC
>-|TRBJ1-1|once|TRBV28
CASTPRGSNAEAFF
TGTGCCAGCACTCCTAGGGGGAGTAACGCTGAAGCTTTCTTT
>-|TRBJ1-2|few|TRBV7-9
CASSLGVGANYGYTF
TGTGCCAGCAGCTTAGGTGTAGGGGCGAACTATGGCTACACCTTC
>TRBD2|TRBJ2-1|few|TRBV7-9
CASSPVAGAFNEQFF
TGTGCCAGCAGCCCTGTAGCGGGAGCCTTCAATGAGCAGTTCTTC
>-|TRBJ2-7|-|TRBV12-3/TRBV12-4
CASSLGAHEQYF
TGTGCCAGCAGTTTAGGTGCCCACGAGCAGTACTTC
>-|TRBJ2-3|-|TRBV9
CASGPRTSTDTQYF
TGTGCCAGCGGCCCAAGGACTAGCACAGATACGCAGTATTTT